This T cell receptor beta chain was identified in a study of CD8+CD57+ T cells in acquired aplastic anemia. Between the trimmed V and J ends, which lost 5 bases and 2 bases, there was a span of 5 bases. CDR3 length: 12 residues. Germline V gene sequence: CDR1 SGHNT, CDR2 YENEEA. This clonotype was observed a few times. Antigen unknown. Points from the study as a whole: No significant difference in CD8+ Simpson's diversity was found between patients and controls.

Genomic DNA acted as the template from which TCR beta VDJ combination and CDR3 sequence profiling were carried out. TCRdb recomputed calls from the reads with MiXCR, one row per CDR3 protein. The table shows about 270,000 distinct CDR3 sequences, with 45% to 65% occurring only once. The chain uses TRBV11-3 and TRBJ2-3, with D hard to call. The clonotype was recovered from a human donor with severe aplastic anemia or a healthy control (not recorded which). The material sequenced was sorted CD4+, CD8+, or CD8+CD57+ T cells (not recorded which) from PBMCs. The CDR3 DNA follows: TGTGCCAGCAGCCGCGACACAGATACGCAGTATTTT. It is translated as CASSRDTDTQYF.